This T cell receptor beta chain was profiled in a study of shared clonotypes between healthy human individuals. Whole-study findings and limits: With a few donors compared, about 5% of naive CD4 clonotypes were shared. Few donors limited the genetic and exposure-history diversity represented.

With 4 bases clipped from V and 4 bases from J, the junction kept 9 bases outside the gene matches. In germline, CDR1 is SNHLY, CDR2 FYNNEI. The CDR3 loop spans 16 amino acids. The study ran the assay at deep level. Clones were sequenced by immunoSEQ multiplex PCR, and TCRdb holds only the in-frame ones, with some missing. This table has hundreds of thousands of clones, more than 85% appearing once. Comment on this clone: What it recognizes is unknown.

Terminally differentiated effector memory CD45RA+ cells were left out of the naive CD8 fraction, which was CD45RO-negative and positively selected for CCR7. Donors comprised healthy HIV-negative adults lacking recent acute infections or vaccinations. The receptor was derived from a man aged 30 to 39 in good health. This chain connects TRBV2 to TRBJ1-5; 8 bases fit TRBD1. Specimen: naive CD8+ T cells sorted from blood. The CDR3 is CASSVRLDRGNQPQHF. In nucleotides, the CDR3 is TGTGCCAGCAGTGTGCGCCTAGACAGGGGTAATCAGCCCCAGCATTTT.